This T cell receptor beta chain comes out of a study of cytotoxic CD8 clonotypes in ibrutinib-treated CLL. Study-level findings and limits: Upon ibrutinib response clonality rose, and upon progression it fell back toward baseline.

Regarding this clone: Its matching antigen is unknown.

The assay was immunoSEQ multiplex PCR, and TCRdb's table has in-frame clones only and misses some. The data show about 32,000 clones, about 70% seen once. The germline V gene has CDR1 SEHNR and CDR2 FQNEAQ (reference sequence). The CDR3 covers 15 residues. Trimming shortened V by 3 bases and J by 7 bases, and 15 bases separated the two germline ends. Sequenced here: PBMCs, sampled at disease progression, from a patient treated with ibrutinib. This TCR came from a human donor with chronic lymphocytic leukemia. The chain joins TRBV7-9 to TRBJ2-2, with unresolved D. The CDR3 loop reads CASSFQLVSYGELFF. In DNA, the CDR3 is TGTGCCAGCAGCTTCCAGCTTGTTTCGTACGGGGAGCTGTTTTTT.